The 4 T cell receptor beta chains listed next were all sequenced from one sample in a study of blood T cells in healthy people across ages. It was with a sample-barcoded 5' primer and a J-beta primer mix that a second PCR of roughly 6 to 12 cycles was run. Each CDR3 protein is one row after TCRdb ran MiXCR on the 5' RACE reads. The data contain under 800,000 distinct CDR3 sequences, around 21% of them singletons. Sequencing was carried out using blood. These receptors were obtained from a man between 65 and 79 years old in good health.

J is TRBJ2-5 and V is TRBV7-2, with TRBD2 matching 12 bases. Judging by the DNA end, TRBJ2-1 fits better; the J call may be wrong. Per the germline V gene, CDR1 is SGHTA and CDR2 is FQGNSA. The CDR3 is made up of 16 amino acids. CDR3 in DNA: TGTGCCAGCAGCAATCGACTAGCGGGAGTAAAAAATGAGCAGTTCTTC. Translating it yields CASSNRLAGVKNEQFF.

This clonotype came up many times. CDR3 in DNA: TGCGCCAGCAGCCAGGAGTTAGGGACTAGCGGACACACCGGGGAGCTGTTTTTT. It codes for CASSQELGTSGHTGELFF. J is TRBJ2-2 and V is TRBV4-3; 11 bases agree with TRBD2. The CDR3 covers 18 residues. CDR1 and CDR2 (germline): LGHNA, YSLEER. V trimming: 3 bases; J trimming: 3 bases; junction bases outside the gene matches: 9.

The rearrangement joins TRBV7-9 to TRBJ2-3; TRBD2 aligns across 7 bases. Looked up from germline, CDR1 is SEHNR and CDR2 is FQNEAQ (reference sequence). After removal of 6 bases from V and 2 bases from J, the junction contained 8 bases not matched to a gene. The CDR3 has 15 residues. The DNA for the CDR3 is TGTGCCAGCAGGTCTCTAGCGGACTCCACAGATACGCAGTATTTT. This sequence encodes CASRSLADSTDTQYF.

The chain links TRBV6-2 or TRBV6-3 to TRBJ2-7, with a tentative D call TRBD2 (8 bases). Germline V gene lookup returns CDR1 MNHEY and CDR2 SVGEGT. V was cut by 0 bases and J by 3 bases, with 15 bases left in between. CDR3 length equals 16 residues. This CDR3 is CASSYSQGTRRYEQYF. The CDR3 coding sequence is TGTGCCAGCAGTTACTCACAGGGGACTAGACGCTACGAGCAGTACTTC.